The present entry profiles one T cell receptor (beta chain) with its context. As yet, its antigen is unknown. It was with 60 Vbeta and 13 Jbeta primers that the PCR ran. TCRdb keeps only in-frame clones here, not all; method: immunoSEQ multiplex PCR. The repertoire holds some 170,000 clones, with about four fifths as singletons. The V gene lost 4 bases and the J gene lost 4 bases, with 16 bases spanning the gap. The CDR3 contains 15 residues. The germline V gene encodes CDR1 SEHNR and CDR2 FQNEAQ (reference sequence). The data were taken from a study of cytomegalovirus exposure and HLA in healthy donors. Broader study findings: It has been reported that TCR beta sequences accurately predicted the HLA-A and HLA-B alleles of most subjects. A cluster of highly shared sequence variants was likely a sequencing artifact. The study recorded about 150 TCR beta chains that were cytomegalovirus-associated.

Source material: PBMCs. The chain combines TRBV7-9 with TRBJ1-1, with D uncertain. The receptor's source is a woman between 50 and 59 years old in good health and CMV-seronegative. CDR3 in amino acids: CASSWCERAGTEAFF. CDR3 coding DNA: TGTGCCAGCAGCTGGTGCGAAAGGGCGGGCACTGAAGCTTTCTTT.